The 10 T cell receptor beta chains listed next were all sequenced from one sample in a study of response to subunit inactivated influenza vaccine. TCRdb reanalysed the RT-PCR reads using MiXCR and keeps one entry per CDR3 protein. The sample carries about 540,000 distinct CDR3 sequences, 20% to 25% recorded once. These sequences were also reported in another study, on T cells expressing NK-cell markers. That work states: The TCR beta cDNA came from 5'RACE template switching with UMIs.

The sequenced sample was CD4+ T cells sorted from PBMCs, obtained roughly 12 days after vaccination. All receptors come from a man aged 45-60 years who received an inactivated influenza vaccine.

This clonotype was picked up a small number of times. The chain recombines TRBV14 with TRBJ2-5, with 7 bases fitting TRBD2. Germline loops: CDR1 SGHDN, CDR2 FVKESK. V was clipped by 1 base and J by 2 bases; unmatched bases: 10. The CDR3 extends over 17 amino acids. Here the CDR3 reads CASSQVRDYHTQETQYF. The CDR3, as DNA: TGTGCCAGCAGCCAAGTCCGGGACTACCACACACAAGAGACCCAGTACTTC.

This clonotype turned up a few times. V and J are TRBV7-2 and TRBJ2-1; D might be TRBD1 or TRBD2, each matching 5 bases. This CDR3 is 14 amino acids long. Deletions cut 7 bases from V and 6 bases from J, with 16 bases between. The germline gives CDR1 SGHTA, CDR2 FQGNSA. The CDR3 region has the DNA TGTGCCAGCACCAGGGAGTTGGGCCCCAATGAGCAGTTCTTC. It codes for CASTRELGPNEQFF.

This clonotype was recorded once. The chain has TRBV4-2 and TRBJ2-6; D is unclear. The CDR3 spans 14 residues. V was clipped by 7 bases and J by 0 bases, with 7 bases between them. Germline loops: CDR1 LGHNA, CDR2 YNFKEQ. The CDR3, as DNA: TGTGCCAGCAACGACCTCTCTGGGGCCAACGTCCTGACTTTC. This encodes CASNDLSGANVLTF.

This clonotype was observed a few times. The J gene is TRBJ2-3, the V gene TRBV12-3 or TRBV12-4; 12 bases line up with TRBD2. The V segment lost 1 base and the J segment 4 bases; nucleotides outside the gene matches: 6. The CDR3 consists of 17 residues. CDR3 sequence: CASSLDRLAGAPDTQYF. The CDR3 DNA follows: TGTGCCAGCAGTTTAGACCGACTAGCGGGGGCCCCAGATACGCAGTATTTT.

The CDR3 is CASTGTGDTGELFF. Written as DNA, the CDR3 is TGTGCCAGCACCGGGACGGGGGATACCGGGGAGCTGTTTTTT. The V gene is TRBV2, the J gene TRBJ2-2, with a weak D call TRBD2 (6 bases). Germline CDR1 is SNHLY and CDR2 is FYNNEI. V dropped 7 bases and J dropped 5 bases, with 14 bases sitting between them. This CDR3 contains 14 residues.

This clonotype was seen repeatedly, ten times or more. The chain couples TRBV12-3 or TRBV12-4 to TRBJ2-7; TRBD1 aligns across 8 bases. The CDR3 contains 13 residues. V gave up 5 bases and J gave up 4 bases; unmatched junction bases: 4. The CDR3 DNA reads TGTGCCAGCAGTCGACAGGGGCCGTACGAGCAGTACTTC. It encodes CASSRQGPYEQYF.

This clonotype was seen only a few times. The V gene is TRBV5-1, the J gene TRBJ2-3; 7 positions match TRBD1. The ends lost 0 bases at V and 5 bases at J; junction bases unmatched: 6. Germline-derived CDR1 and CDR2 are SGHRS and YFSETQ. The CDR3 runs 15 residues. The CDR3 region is CASSLVGQPIDTQYF. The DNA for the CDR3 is TGCGCCAGCAGCTTGGTGGGACAGCCAATAGATACGCAGTATTTT.

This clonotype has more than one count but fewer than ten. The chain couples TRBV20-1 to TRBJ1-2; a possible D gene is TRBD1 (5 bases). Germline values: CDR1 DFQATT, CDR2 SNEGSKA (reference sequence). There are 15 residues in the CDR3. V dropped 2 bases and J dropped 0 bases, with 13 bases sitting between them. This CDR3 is CSARMTAKPNYGYTF. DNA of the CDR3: TGCAGTGCTAGAATGACAGCAAAACCTAACTATGGCTACACCTTC.

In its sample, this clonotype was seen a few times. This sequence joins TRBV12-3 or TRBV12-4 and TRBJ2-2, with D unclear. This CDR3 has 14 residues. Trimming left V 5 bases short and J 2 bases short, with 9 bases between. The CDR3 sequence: CASSPRQNTGELFF. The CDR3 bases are TGTGCCAGCAGTCCCCGACAAAACACCGGGGAGCTGTTTTTT.

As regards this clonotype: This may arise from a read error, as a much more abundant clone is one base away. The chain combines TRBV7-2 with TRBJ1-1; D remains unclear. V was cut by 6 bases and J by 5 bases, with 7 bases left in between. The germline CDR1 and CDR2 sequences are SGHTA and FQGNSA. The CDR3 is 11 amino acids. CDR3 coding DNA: TGTGCCAGCAGTTTTAAAACTGAAGCTTTCTTT. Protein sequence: CASSFKTEAFF.